This is a list of T cell receptor beta chains from one sample in a study of CD8+CD57+ T cells in acquired aplastic anemia. TCRdb passed the reads through MiXCR, listing each CDR3 protein once. Found here are some 120,000 distinct CDR3 sequences, under 60% of them singletons; the top ten hold 25% to 35%. Sequenced material: sorted CD4+, CD8+, or CD8+CD57+ T cells (not recorded which) from PBMCs. The receptors were sampled from a human donor with aplastic anemia. The CDR3 runs from the conserved cysteine through the conserved F or W. Fields, in order: J gene, CDR3 length, V gene, clone size, D gene, CDR3 DNA, CDR3 protein. The D gene is left open where the match is weak. Not every row has a clone size; where given, it reads once, few, many or a size class.

>TRBJ2-2|13|TRBV7-7|-|TRBD1
TGTGCTAGCAGCCGGGACAGCACCGGGGAGCTGTTTTTT
CASSRDSTGELFF
>TRBJ1-5|14|TRBV7-2|many|-
TGTGCCAGCAGCTTAACCGGGGCCGGGCAGCCCCAGCATTTT
CASSLTGAGQPQHF
>TRBJ2-1|17|TRBV20-1|-|-
TGCAGTGCCATCAGTGAACTGGAAAGGAGCTCCTACAATGAGCAGTTCTTC
CSAISELERSSYNEQFF
>TRBJ2-1|11|TRBV20-1|-|-
TGCAGTGCTTCGCAGGGACATGAGCAGTTCTTC
CSASQGHEQFF
>TRBJ1-5|16|TRBV7-3|few|TRBD1
TGTGCCAGCAGCTTAGAGCCGGGACAGGGGAGTCAGCCCCAGCATTTT
CASSLEPGQGSQPQHF
>TRBJ2-3|14|TRBV7-2|many|TRBD2
TGTGCCAGCAGCGTCGGACTAGCCACAGATACGCAGTATTTT
CASSVGLATDTQYF
>TRBJ1-1|14|TRBV6-1|-|-
TGTGCCAGCATGCGGTACCAGGGAGGTACTGAAGCTTTCTTT
CASMRYQGGTEAFF
>TRBJ2-5|14|TRBV24-1|-|-
TGTGCCACCAGTGGATGGGCAGAACAAGAGACCCAGTACTTC
CATSGWAEQETQYF
>TRBJ2-5|15|TRBV11-2|many|-
TGTGCCAGCAGTGAAACTATTCTGACGGGAGAGACCCAGTACTTC
CASSETILTGETQYF
>TRBJ2-7|13|TRBV6-1|-|-
TGTGCCAGCAGGGGAGAGGAGACCTACGAGCAGTACTTC
CASRGEETYEQYF
>TRBJ1-2|13|TRBV20-1|-|-
TGCAGTGCTAGAGATCAACAGGGATATGGCTACACCTTC
CSARDQQGYGYTF
>TRBJ2-1|17|TRBV11-2|-|TRBD2
TGTGCCAGCAGCTTATACCTAGCGGGAGGTGGTCGGAATGAGCAGTTCTTC
CASSLYLAGGGRNEQFF
>TRBJ2-3|15|TRBV9|few|-
TGTGCCAGCAGCGAGGCAGCGGGCCGCACAGATACGCAGTATTTT
CASSEAAGRTDTQYF
>TRBJ1-2|14|TRBV19|once|TRBD1
TGTGCCAGTAGAGAGGGACAGGGGGCGCGAGGCTACACCTTC
CASREGQGARGYTF
>TRBJ2-1|16|TRBV25-1|-|TRBD1
TGTGCCAGCAAGCCGACCGGGACAGGTCCCTACAATGAGCAGTTCTTC
CASKPTGTGPYNEQFF
>TRBJ2-7|13|TRBV2|-|TRBD1
TGTGCCGTCATAGGGACAGGGGAAACCGAGCAGTACTTC
CAVIGTGETEQYF
>TRBJ2-3|14|TRBV2|-|TRBD1
TGTGCCAGCAGTGCGGACAGGGCACGGAGAACGCAGTATTTT
CASSADRARRTQYF
>TRBJ1-1|17|TRBV7-2|-|-
TGTGCCAGCAGCTTAGCCTCACGGTTGGGCGTGAACACTGAAGCTTTCTTT
CASSLASRLGVNTEAFF
>TRBJ2-7|18|TRBV11-2|-|TRBD2
TGTGCCAGCAGTCCGGCGCGCGGGGGGACCTTTAAACACTACGAGCAGTACTTC
CASSPARGGTFKHYEQYF
>TRBJ1-1|14|TRBV7-3|many|TRBD1
TGTGCCAGCAGCTTAGGGGTGGGGGACAGCGAAGCTTTCTTT
CASSLGVGDSEAFF
>TRBJ1-1|13|TRBV4-1|-|-
TGCGCCAGCAGCCAAGTCAGGAACACTGAAGCTTTCTTT
CASSQVRNTEAFF
>TRBJ1-5|14|TRBV6-2/TRBV6-3|many|-
TGTGCCAGCACTCCTAGGGACAGCAATCAGCCCCAGCATTTT
CASTPRDSNQPQHF
>TRBJ1-5|16|TRBV27|few|-
TGTGCCAGCAGTTTAAGCCTCGGTGATAGCAATCAGCCCCAGCATTTT
CASSLSLGDSNQPQHF
>TRBJ2-7|14|TRBV9|many|-
TGTGCCAGCAGCGTAGGGGGTGGAGCCTACGAGCAGTACTTC
CASSVGGGAYEQYF
>TRBJ2-7|14|TRBV27|-|TRBD2
TGTGCCAGCAGAGGGGCTAGCGGTTCCTACGAGCAGTACTTC
CASRGASGSYEQYF
>TRBJ2-7|17|TRBV9|-|TRBD1
TGTGCCAGCAGCTCCCTCCCCGGGACAGGAACTTCCTACGAGCAGTACTTC
CASSSLPGTGTSYEQYF
>TRBJ2-5|18|TRBV13|many|TRBD1
TGTGCCAGCAGCTTAGCCACCGCCGGGACAGGGGGCAGGGAGACCCAGTACTTC
CASSLATAGTGGRETQYF
>TRBJ1-2|13|TRBV7-9|few|-
TGTGCCAGCAGTTGGTATGGGAACTATGGCTACACCTTC
CASSWYGNYGYTF
>TRBJ2-7|14|TRBV28|few|TRBD1
TGTGCCAGCAGTTTCCATGGACAGGGCTACGAGCAGTACTTC
CASSFHGQGYEQYF
>TRBJ2-7|13|TRBV7-3|once|-
TGTGCCACCAGCAGGGCAGGGATTAACGAGCAGTACTTC
CATSRAGINEQYF
>TRBJ2-2|16|TRBV19|many|-
TGTGCCAGTAATCTGTCAGGGCGGTCCGGAGGCGGGGAGCTGTTTTTT
CASNLSGRSGGGELFF
>TRBJ2-7|13|TRBV5-8|-|-
TGTGCCAGCAGCTCGGAGAACTCCTACGAGCAGTACTTC
CASSSENSYEQYF
>TRBJ2-5|14|TRBV24-1|-|TRBD2
TGTGCCATCAGTGCGGCTAGCGGCCAAGAGACCCAGTACTTC
CAISAASGQETQYF
>TRBJ2-7|13|TRBV9|-|-
TGTGCCAGCAGCCCCCCCGGAGGATGGGAGCAGTACTTC
CASSPPGGWEQYF
>TRBJ1-2|12|TRBV20-1|few|-
TGCAGTGCTGAGAAGGGGTTTAGAGGCTACACCTTC
CSAEKGFRGYTF
>TRBJ2-3|13|TRBV19|once|-
TGTGCCAGTAGTTCTCAGTATACAGATACGCAGTATTTT
CASSSQYTDTQYF
>TRBJ1-1|14|TRBV9|-|-
TGTGCCAGCAGCTCAGGGACCATGAACACTGAAGCTTTCTTT
CASSSGTMNTEAFF
>TRBJ2-5|12|TRBV12-3/TRBV12-4|-|-
TGTGCCAGCAGTGCCACAAAAGAGACCCAGTACTTC
CASSATKETQYF
>TRBJ1-2|13|TRBV9|-|-
TGTGCCAGCAGCCACACCACACGGGGAGGCTACACCTTC
CASSHTTRGGYTF
>TRBJ1-1|14|TRBV25-1|-|-
TGTGCCAGCAGCGATCAGGCTCTCGGAGGTGAAGCTTTCTTT
CASSDQALGGEAFF
>TRBJ2-2|11|TRBV24-1|-|-
TGTGCCACCGAGGGTGCCGGGGAGCTGTTTTTT
CATEGAGELFF
>TRBJ1-6|15|TRBV7-9|many|-
TGTGCCAGCAGCTTAGGTAGTTCCGGTAATTCACCCCTCCACTTT
CASSLGSSGNSPLHF
>TRBJ2-7|16|TRBV5-1|once|TRBD1
TGCGCCAGCAGCGCCCCGGAACAGGGGGCAACCTACGAGCAGTACTTC
CASSAPEQGATYEQYF
>TRBJ2-7|15|TRBV7-9|-|-
TGTGCCAGCAGCCACCACTTAAATTCCGCCTACGAGCAGTACTTC
CASSHHLNSAYEQYF
>TRBJ1-5|16|TRBV7-3|-|-
TGTGCCAGCAGCTTAGGCCAGAAAGATAGCAATCAGCCCCAGCATTTT
CASSLGQKDSNQPQHF
>TRBJ2-7|15|TRBV15|-|-
TGTGCCACCAGCAGAGAAGGTTTAGGCTCCTACGAGCAGTACTTC
CATSREGLGSYEQYF
>TRBJ2-7|13|TRBV19|-|-
TGTGCCAGTAGTATAGTAGCAGGGGACGAGCAGTACTTC
CASSIVAGDEQYF
>TRBJ2-7|12|TRBV10-3|-|-
TGTGCCAGCAGTACTACGTCATACGAGCAGTACTTC
CASSTTSYEQYF
>TRBJ1-4|17|TRBV9|-|-
TGTGCCAGCAGCGTGACCCACGAACAGTTACCGAATGAAAAACTGTTTTTT
CASSVTHEQLPNEKLFF
>TRBJ1-5|17|TRBV29-1|-|TRBD1
TGCAGCGTTGCTTATGGGACAGGGGCATATAGCAATCAGCCCCAGCATTTT
CSVAYGTGAYSNQPQHF
>TRBJ1-6|15|TRBV15|few|TRBD1
TGTGCCACCAGCAGAGATGGACAGGGAAACCGACCCCTCCACTTT
CATSRDGQGNRPLHF
>TRBJ2-4|17|TRBV25-1|-|-
TGTGCCAGCAGTGAATTAATTAAGGGAATAGCCAAAAACATTCAGTACTTC
CASSELIKGIAKNIQYF
>TRBJ2-2|16|TRBV5-1|-|-
TGCGCCAGCAGCTTGGAAGGACCCCGCGACACCGGGGAGCTGTTTTTT
CASSLEGPRDTGELFF